This TCR beta chain was captured in a study of blood T cells in healthy people across ages. Study results and caveats: Versus aged donors, long-lived donors had higher diversity and more naive CD4+ cells.

Every donor provided 7.5 to 10 milliliters of peripheral blood. The CDR3 sequence is 16 residues long. Germline V gene data show CDR1 as SGHTA and CDR2 as FQGNSA. V shed 3 bases and J 5 bases; nucleotides not matched to a gene: 11. Using a J-beta primer mix together with a sample-barcoded 5' primer, a second PCR was run for about 6 to 11 cycles. TCRdb independently ran MiXCR on the 5' RACE reads; one entry per CDR3 protein. The table has about 650,000 distinct CDR3 sequences, under 65% seen once; the top ten hold roughly 13%. In its sample, this clonotype was seen once. Its target is not known. This TCR was recovered from a woman older than 75 in good health. The sequenced sample consisted of blood. The chain uses TRBV7-2 and TRBJ2-5, with 8 positions matching TRBD2. The CDR3 DNA follows: TGTGCCAGCAGCTTCCGAGCGGGGGCGGGTCCGGAGACCCAGTACTTC. Amino acid sequence: CASSFRAGAGPETQYF.